The 32 T cell receptor beta chains below come from one sample, sequenced in a study of CD8+ T cells in alopecia areata. Documented treatment: oral pan-JAK inhibitor, 5-10 mg twice daily. RNA extraction was followed by reverse transcription into cDNA, which acted as the sequencing template. The repertoire was sequenced with immunoSEQ multiplex PCR; TCRdb's copy has only in-frame clones and lacks some. There are about 200,000 clones in the sample; roughly 60% occur only once, and more than 5.5% lies in the top ten. The material sequenced was CD4+ T cells sorted from blood, taken at week 24, from a patient treated with tofacitinib. All receptors derive from a human donor with alopecia areata.

The V and J genes are TRBV4-1 and TRBJ1-5; TRBD1 matches 10 bases. Germline CDR1 is MGHRA and CDR2 is YSYEKL. The CDR3 is made up of 20 amino acids. The V gene end was trimmed by 3 bases and the J gene end by 2 bases; junction bases not matched to a gene: 16. The DNA of the CDR3 is TGCGCCAGCAGCCAGGGCGGGGGGACAGGGGCTTTTATCGGCAATCAGCCCCAGCATTTT. Protein product: CASSQGGGTGAFIGNQPQHF.

The V gene is TRBV5-1, the J gene TRBJ2-3; 7 nucleotides line up with TRBD2. J lost 6 bases, V lost 6 bases, and 13 bases had no gene match. The CDR3 consists of 15 residues. From germline, CDR1 is SGHRS and CDR2 YFSETQ. The CDR3 spells CASTPGRGSVDTQYF. CDR3 DNA sequence: TGCGCCAGCACCCCCGGGCGCGGGAGTGTGGATACGCAGTATTTT. Drawing the rest from reference TRBV5-1 and TRBJ2-3, the complete variable domain is KAGVTQTPRYLIKTRGQQVTLSCSPISGHRSVSWYQQTPGQGLQFLFEYFSETQRNKGNFPGRFSGRQFSNSRSEMNVSTLELGDSALYLCASTPGRGSVDTQYFGPGTRLTVL.

The rearrangement links TRBV4-1 to TRBJ2-3, with 12 bases matching TRBD2. The CDR3 is made up of 14 amino acids. Trimming removed 5 bases from V and 6 bases from J; junction bases left unmatched: 3. Looked up from germline, CDR1 is MGHRA and CDR2 is YSYEKL. The CDR3 DNA reads as TGCGCCAGCAGCGGACTAGCGGGGACGGATACGCAGTATTTT. Residues: CASSGLAGTDTQYF.

This rearrangement joins TRBV9 to TRBJ1-1; tentative D call: TRBD1 (5 bases). The V gene's germline CDR1 is SGDLS and CDR2 YYNGEE. Trimming pared 4 bases from V and 0 bases from J, leaving 13 bases between. The CDR3 has 15 residues. The CDR3 bases are TGTGCCAGCAGCCCGAAGACAGTAATGAACACTGAAGCTTTCTTT. Translation gives CASSPKTVMNTEAFF.

The CDR3 here is CASAPDRGNQPQHF. Written as DNA, the CDR3 is TGTGCTAGTGCTCCTGACAGGGGCAATCAGCCCCAGCATTTT. The J gene is TRBJ1-5, the V gene TRBV12-5; 7 nucleotides align to TRBD1. This CDR3 is built from 14 residues. The V and J ends lost 7 bases and 2 bases, in that order; junction bases with no gene match: 5. The germline V gene encodes CDR1 LGHNT and CDR2 FRNRAP.

The rearrangement uses TRBV7-6 and TRBJ2-2; D possibly corresponds to TRBD1 (5 bases). The V and J ends lost 1 base and 2 bases respectively, with 14 bases between them. The germline V gene has CDR1 SGHVS and CDR2 FNYEAQ. CDR3 length: 17 residues. The CDR3 DNA follows: TGTGCCAGCAGCTTAGAAATGCAGGGTGTAAACACCGGGGAGCTGTTTTTT. It encodes CASSLEMQGVNTGELFF.

This chain joins TRBV4-1 and TRBJ2-3, with TRBD2 matching 8 bases. This CDR3 comprises 15 residues. Germline-derived CDR1 and CDR2 are MGHRA and YSYEKL. After removal of 2 bases from V and 0 bases from J, the junction contained 1 base not matched to a gene. CDR3 sequence (DNA): TGCGCCAGCAGCCAACGGGAGGGTAGCACAGATACGCAGTATTTT. Translation: CASSQREGSTDTQYF.

The rearrangement uses TRBV6-5 and TRBJ2-5, with D possibly being TRBD1 or TRBD2 (5 bases each). Germline-derived CDR1 and CDR2 are MNHEY and SVGAGI. The length of the CDR3 is 16 residues. The ends were cut back, 0 bases at V and 2 bases at J, with 13 bases in the middle. The CDR3 DNA sequence: TGTGCCAGCAGTTACTCGGGTCAGAGGGGACAAGAGACCCAGTACTTC. This encodes CASSYSGQRGQETQYF.

This clone was recorded a few times. This chain links TRBV15 with TRBJ1-5, with D perhaps matching TRBD1 (5 bases). The V end was cut by 7 bases, the J end by 5 bases, with 9 bases between. The CDR3 covers 12 residues. CDR1 and CDR2 from the germline V gene are LNHNV and YYDKDF (reference sequence). The CDR3 region is CATKLGDQPQHF. The CDR3 nucleotides are TGTGCCACCAAACTGGGGGATCAGCCCCAGCATTTT.

The chain carries TRBV28 and TRBJ1-1; tentatively, D is TRBD1 (6 bases). Germline V gene lookup returns CDR1 MDHEN and CDR2 SYDVKM. The CDR3 is 14 residues long. Trimming left V 5 bases short and J 4 bases short, with 14 bases between. CDR3 in DNA: TGTGCCAGCAGTACGGACAGTGGAGGCACTGAAGCTTTCTTT. Amino acid sequence: CASSTDSGGTEAFF. The complete variable domain, with remaining parts taken from reference TRBV28 and TRBJ1-1, reads DVKVTQSSRYLVKRTGEKVFLECVQDMDHENMFWYRQDPGLGLRLIYFSYDVKMKEKGDIPEGYSVSREKKERFSLILESASTNQTSMYLCASSTDSGGTEAFFGQGTRLTVV.

CDR3 amino acids: CASSLGGTGNSPLHF. Here the CDR3 DNA reads TGTGCCAGCAGCTTAGGTGGGACAGGGAATTCACCCCTCCACTTT. The V and J genes are TRBV7-2 and TRBJ1-6, with 9 positions matching TRBD1. The germline CDR1 and CDR2 sequences are SGHTA and FQGNSA. This CDR3 has 15 amino acids. Losses at the gene ends were 1 base for V and 7 bases for J; bases not matched to a gene: 2.

The chain uses TRBV7-6 and TRBJ2-6; D perhaps matches TRBD1 (6 bases). Germline V gene data show CDR1 as SGHVS and CDR2 as FNYEAQ. CDR3 length equals 18 residues. Deletions cut 3 bases from V and 0 bases from J, with 15 bases between. In nucleotides, the CDR3 is TGTGCCAGCAGCTTCTCGCCCCAGGGGAGCTCTGGGGCCAACGTCCTGACTTTC. This sequence encodes CASSFSPQGSSGANVLTF.

This clone has only a few counts. This chain joins TRBV9 and TRBJ2-7; 9 bases align to TRBD1. The junction had 3 bases not matched to a gene; V was cut back by 4 bases and J by 1 base. CDR1 and CDR2 (germline): SGDLS, YYNGEE. The CDR3 spans 14 residues. The DNA for the CDR3 is TGTGCCAGCAGCACGGGACAGGGATCCTACGAGCAGTACTTC. This encodes CASSTGQGSYEQYF.

The chain joins TRBV30 to TRBJ2-3; D call uncertain. The CDR3 runs 11 residues. Between the trimmed V and J ends, which lost 8 bases and 6 bases, there was a span of 12 bases. Germline lookup yields CDR1 GTSNPN and CDR2 SVGIG (reference sequence). In DNA, the CDR3 is TGTGCCCGAGGCGGTCGGGATACGCAGTATTTT. Translating it yields CARGGRDTQYF.

The rearrangement joins TRBV2 to TRBJ2-2; TRBD1 matches at 7 bases. CDR1 is SNHLY and CDR2 is FYNNEI in the germline V gene. J was trimmed by 6 bases and V by 5 bases; bases with no gene match: 9. CDR3 length: 15 amino acids. The CDR3 loop is CASSPQGNRAGELFF. In nucleotides, the CDR3 is TGTGCCAGCAGTCCACAGGGGAACAGGGCCGGGGAGCTGTTTTTT.

The gene calls are TRBV30 and TRBJ1-5; 8 bases are a match to TRBD1. V dropped 4 bases and J dropped 5; count of bases not matched to a gene: 4. The CDR3 contains 13 residues. Germline V gene sequence: CDR1 GTSNPN, CDR2 SVGIG (reference sequence). The CDR3 coding sequence is TGTGCCTGGACGGACAGGGTGGATCAGCCCCAGCATTTT. It is translated as CAWTDRVDQPQHF.

Only one count was recorded for this clone. This chain connects TRBV18 to TRBJ1-5; D remains ambiguous. CDR1 and CDR2 from the germline V gene are KGHSH and LQKENI. V was clipped by 3 bases and J by 9 bases, with 18 bases between them. This CDR3 has 15 residues. CDR3 amino acids: CASSPTHMGIGPQHF. DNA of the CDR3: TGTGCCAGCTCACCCACCCACATGGGGATCGGGCCCCAGCATTTT. Using reference TRBV18 and TRBJ1-5 for the parts outside the CDR3, the full variable domain is NAGVMQNPRHLVRRRGQEARLRCSPMKGHSHVYWYRQLPEEGLKFMVYLQKENIIDESGMPKERFSAEFPKEGPSILRIQQVVRGDSAAYFCASSPTHMGIGPQHFGDGTRLSIL.

In its sample, this clone was seen a few times. The J gene is TRBJ2-5, the V gene TRBV7-9; possibly TRBD1 for D (7 bases). The CDR3 totals 15 residues. The germline V gene has CDR1 SEHNR and CDR2 FQNEAQ (reference sequence). V was pared by 2 bases and J by 2 bases, with 12 bases between. CDR3 amino acids: CASSLHAGQQETQYF. For the CDR3, the DNA is TGTGCCAGCAGCTTACATGCGGGACAGCAAGAGACCCAGTACTTC.

The chain joins TRBV29-1 to TRBJ1-5; TRBD1 aligns across 9 bases. The CDR3 extends over 15 amino acids. Germline values: CDR1 SQVTM, CDR2 ANQGSEA. The V gene end was trimmed by 6 bases and the J gene end by 2 bases; junction bases not matched to a gene: 8. The CDR3 nucleotides are TGCAGCGTCGGAACAGGGGGCAGCGGCAATCAGCCCCAGCATTTT. Translation gives CSVGTGGSGNQPQHF.

This clone was detected many times. V and J are TRBV14 and TRBJ1-6; D remains ambiguous. The CDR3 extends over 15 amino acids. Trimming removed 5 bases at V and 0 bases at J, with 8 bases between. Germline V gene data show CDR1 as SGHDN and CDR2 as FVKESK. This chain's CDR3 is CASSFKSSYNSPLHF. CDR3 nucleotide sequence: TGTGCCAGCAGCTTTAAGAGCTCCTATAATTCACCCCTCCACTTT.

The CDR3 DNA reads TGTGCCTGGAGTGTAACCAGGGCTGCCGGCACCTTC. Translated, it gives CAWSVTRAAGTF. The genes are TRBV30 and TRBJ1-2, with D possibly being TRBD1 (5 bases). The V and J ends lost 0 bases and 13 bases respectively, with 15 bases between them. There are 12 residues in the CDR3. Germline V gene data show CDR1 as GTSNPN and CDR2 as SVGIG (reference sequence).

The sample holds one count of this clone. The chain carries TRBV5-1 and TRBJ1-2, with 10 bases lining up with TRBD1. Trimming at V came to 3 bases and at J to 0 bases, leaving 2 bases not matched to a gene. CDR1 is SGHRS and CDR2 is YFSETQ in the germline V gene. The CDR3 loop spans 15 amino acids. CDR3 residues: CASSWGTGANYGYTF. Written as DNA, the CDR3 is TGCGCCAGCAGCTGGGGGACAGGGGCTAACTATGGCTACACCTTC.

The chain recombines TRBV5-8 with TRBJ1-1; the D is unclear. Deletions cut 6 bases from V and 8 bases from J, with 8 bases between. The germline gives CDR1 SGHTS, CDR2 YDEGEE. CDR3 length: 10 amino acids. The CDR3 spells CASISSEAFF. In DNA form, the CDR3 reads TGTGCCAGCATCAGCAGCGAAGCTTTCTTT.

J is TRBJ1-1 and V is TRBV9; D uncertain. V was clipped by 4 bases and J by 2 bases, with 15 bases between them. This CDR3 comprises 15 residues. The V gene's germline CDR1 is SGDLS and CDR2 YYNGEE. The CDR3 loop reads CASSSRGFGNTEAFF. CDR3 nucleotide sequence: TGTGCCAGCAGCTCCCGCGGGTTTGGAAACACTGAAGCTTTCTTT. The variable domain in full, with the rest retrieved from reference TRBV9 and TRBJ1-1, is DSGVTQTPKHLITATGQRVTLRCSPRSGDLSVYWYQQSLDQGLQFLIQYYNGEERAKGNILERFSAQQFPDLHSELNLSSLELGDSALYFCASSSRGFGNTEAFFGQGTRLTVV.

The V gene is TRBV4-1, the J gene TRBJ2-1; 12 bases are a match to TRBD2. V was pared by 4 bases and J by 10 bases, with 5 bases of the junction left unmatched. The CDR3 has 14 residues. The germline V gene encodes CDR1 MGHRA and CDR2 YSYEKL. This CDR3 reads CASSPTSGGREQFF. The CDR3 DNA follows: TGCGCCAGCAGCCCGACTAGCGGGGGACGGGAGCAGTTCTTC.

V usage is TRBV30 and J usage is TRBJ1-5; D is perhaps TRBD1 (6 bases). The germline CDR1 and CDR2 sequences are GTSNPN and SVGIG (reference sequence). This CDR3 is built from 13 residues. Trimming stripped 4 bases from V and 11 bases from J, with 18 bases between. In DNA, the CDR3 is TGTGCCTGGAACCCCGAAGGGGGTAGGGCCCAGCATTTT. As protein: CAWNPEGGRAQHF.

V is TRBV20-1 and J is TRBJ2-2, with D hard to call. Germline-derived CDR1 and CDR2 are DFQATT and SNEGSKA (reference sequence). CDR3 size: 11 residues. V dropped 5 bases and J dropped 4 bases, with 5 bases sitting between them. The CDR3 region is CSAAGTGELFF. In DNA form, the CDR3 reads TGCAGTGCTGCCGGCACCGGGGAGCTGTTTTTT.

V and J are TRBV30 and TRBJ2-2; the match to TRBD1 covers 7 bases. Germline V gives CDR1 GTSNPN, CDR2 SVGIG (reference sequence). CDR3 length: 15 amino acids. The ends lost 0 bases at V and 4 bases at J; junction bases unmatched: 5. For the CDR3, the DNA is TGTGCCTGGAGTGTACTTGGGACAGCCACCGGGGAGCTGTTTTTT. This encodes CAWSVLGTATGELFF.

The V and J genes are TRBV27 and TRBJ2-3; D possibly corresponds to TRBD2 (6 bases). The CDR3 loop spans 17 amino acids. V shed 2 bases and J shed 1 base, with 16 bases lying between them. Germline lookup yields CDR1 MNHEY and CDR2 SMNVEV (reference sequence). Here the CDR3 reads CASSLRSAGLGTDTQYF. In nucleotides, the CDR3 is TGTGCCAGCAGTTTACGGTCCGCGGGACTGGGCACAGATACGCAGTATTTT.

The chain carries TRBV5-1 and TRBJ1-2; no clear D. The CDR3 totals 13 residues. The germline CDR1 and CDR2 sequences are SGHRS and YFSETQ. V was cut by 3 bases and J by 4 bases, with 10 bases left in between. CDR3 sequence (DNA): TGCGCCAGCAGCTCGGACGGATCCTATGGCTACACCTTC. Encoded protein: CASSSDGSYGYTF.

CDR3 sequence reads: CASSKQFGGDGYTF. CDR3 in DNA: TGCGCCAGCAGCAAACAGTTCGGTGGCGATGGCTACACCTTC. The V call is TRBV4-3, the J call TRBJ1-2, with D unclear. Germline CDR1 is LGHNA and CDR2 is YSLEER. The V end was cut by 5 bases, the J end by 6 bases, with 16 bases between. The CDR3 contains 14 residues.

The J gene is TRBJ2-2, the V gene TRBV6-5, with a weak D call TRBD2 (6 bases). Per germline, CDR1 MNHEY and CDR2 SVGAGI. V lost 7 bases and J 4 bases, leaving 13 bases between the germline ends. This CDR3 has 14 amino acids. The CDR3 nucleotides are TGTGCCAGCACCGGGGGAGGATTCACCGGGGAGCTGTTTTTT. This encodes CASTGGGFTGELFF.